These T cell receptor beta chains were read from a single sample in a study of shared T cell receptors in the human thymus. The protocol was immunoSEQ multiplex PCR, while the TCRdb copy is restricted to in-frame clones and leaves out a portion. The sample has about 730,000 clones, roughly 88% seen once; the top ten hold 0.008% to 0.011%. These same data were also listed under a study on human thymus T cells.

The material sequenced was thymocytes. Receptors were obtained from a girl under two years old with a congenital heart defect. Each CDR3 is given with its conserved first and last residue. Each record gives: V gene, clone size, J gene, CDR3 protein. Rows give clone size only sometimes, using once, few, many, or a class for an expanded clone.

v_call: TRBV6-5; clone_size: NA; j_call: TRBJ2-7; cdr3_aa: CASSWAGPTYEQYF
v_call: TRBV5-6; clone_size: NA; j_call: TRBJ1-4; cdr3_aa: CASSLETGGHEKLFF
v_call: TRBV27; clone_size: NA; j_call: TRBJ1-2; cdr3_aa: CASRSGVYGYTF
v_call: TRBV5-1; clone_size: NA; j_call: TRBJ1-4; cdr3_aa: CASSRYRGGHEKLFF
v_call: TRBV14; clone_size: NA; j_call: TRBJ1-2; cdr3_aa: CASSQERQALRYGYTF
v_call: TRBV2; clone_size: NA; j_call: TRBJ1-2; cdr3_aa: CASSDPPPGILNYGYTF
v_call: TRBV13; clone_size: NA; j_call: TRBJ1-6; cdr3_aa: CASSPPLSHEYNSPLHF
v_call: TRBV7-8; clone_size: NA; j_call: TRBJ2-1; cdr3_aa: CASSSTHKPQHVEYNEQFF
v_call: TRBV18; clone_size: NA; j_call: TRBJ1-2; cdr3_aa: CASSHGQQDGYTF
v_call: TRBV6-5; clone_size: NA; j_call: TRBJ1-2; cdr3_aa: CASSTGRRYGYTF
v_call: TRBV29-1; clone_size: NA; j_call: TRBJ2-7; cdr3_aa: CSVAAGKGANYEQYF
v_call: TRBV6-1; clone_size: NA; j_call: TRBJ1-2; cdr3_aa: CASSRRDSENYGYTF
v_call: TRBV25-1; clone_size: NA; j_call: TRBJ1-2; cdr3_aa: CASSGQFYGYTF
v_call: TRBV6-6; clone_size: few; j_call: TRBJ1-1; cdr3_aa: CASSYSTGLNTEAFF
v_call: TRBV7-2; clone_size: NA; j_call: TRBJ2-7; cdr3_aa: CASSRQGFLDEQYF
v_call: TRBV5-4; clone_size: NA; j_call: TRBJ2-7; cdr3_aa: CASSRRQGWFEQYF
v_call: TRBV21-1; clone_size: NA; j_call: TRBJ1-5; cdr3_aa: CASSKKRTDDHRGNQPQHF
v_call: TRBV28; clone_size: NA; j_call: TRBJ2-7; cdr3_aa: CASQDGTGLYEQYF
v_call: TRBV4-1; clone_size: NA; j_call: TRBJ1-5; cdr3_aa: CASSQVGGNQPQHF
v_call: TRBV9; clone_size: NA; j_call: TRBJ1-2; cdr3_aa: CASSDPGYRGATSYGYTF
v_call: TRBV5-6; clone_size: few; j_call: TRBJ1-3; cdr3_aa: CASSRLRPGNTIYF
v_call: TRBV11-2; clone_size: NA; j_call: TRBJ1-1; cdr3_aa: CASSSSRKEGEAFF
v_call: TRBV28; clone_size: NA; j_call: TRBJ1-6; cdr3_aa: CASSSDGGASSYNSPLHF
v_call: TRBV5-1; clone_size: NA; j_call: TRBJ1-2; cdr3_aa: CASSLSRPHYGYTF
v_call: TRBV19; clone_size: once; j_call: TRBJ1-2; cdr3_aa: CARTSQGDYTF
v_call: TRBV6-1; clone_size: NA; j_call: TRBJ1-1; cdr3_aa: CASSDPGQGILSRLNTEAFF
v_call: TRBV10-2; clone_size: once; j_call: TRBJ1-1; cdr3_aa: CASSTGPMNTEAFF
v_call: TRBV4-1; clone_size: NA; j_call: TRBJ1-5; cdr3_aa: CASSQDGWDRVDYSNQPQHF
v_call: TRBV6-1; clone_size: NA; j_call: TRBJ2-1; cdr3_aa: CASSDQGWGEQFF
v_call: TRBV29-1; clone_size: NA; j_call: TRBJ2-2; cdr3_aa: CSVEARQGNGGELFF
v_call: TRBV4-3; clone_size: NA; j_call: TRBJ2-7; cdr3_aa: CASSQSIREWSYEQYF
v_call: TRBV5-4; clone_size: NA; j_call: TRBJ1-1; cdr3_aa: CASSLEKGVGTEAFF
v_call: TRBV19; clone_size: NA; j_call: TRBJ1-3; cdr3_aa: CASTPWSSGNTIYF
v_call: TRBV29-1; clone_size: few; j_call: TRBJ1-2; cdr3_aa: CSVGQGRDGYTF
v_call: TRBV6-1; clone_size: NA; j_call: TRBJ2-7; cdr3_aa: CASSENALGDTYPEQYF
v_call: TRBV6-1; clone_size: NA; j_call: TRBJ1-6; cdr3_aa: CASSETKREDRENSPLHF
v_call: TRBV4-2; clone_size: NA; j_call: TRBJ2-3; cdr3_aa: CASRCGRGDTDTQYF
v_call: TRBV11-2; clone_size: NA; j_call: TRBJ1-1; cdr3_aa: CASSLDPDKPTEAFF
v_call: TRBV11-1; clone_size: NA; j_call: TRBJ2-5; cdr3_aa: CASSPPAGTAEETQYF
v_call: TRBV27; clone_size: NA; j_call: TRBJ2-7; cdr3_aa: CASSLSGQKSSYEQYF